This T cell receptor beta chain was obtained from a study of blood T cell repertoires in COVID-19. The wider study: Whether acute or convalescent, the COVID-19 samples came from the United States, Italy and Spain. The analysed material was cDNA or gDNA that came from T cells, B-cell-depleted T cells, or PBMCs.

This clone was detected only a few times. The V segment lost 4 bases and the J segment 4 bases; nucleotides outside the gene matches: 10. Germline CDR1 MRHNA, CDR2 SNTAGT. This CDR3 has 17 residues. Original methodology: Estimates of nucleated cell counts were drawn from the amplification of reference gene primers. Assay used: immunoSEQ multiplex PCR; TCRdb lists only in-frame clones, some missing. V and J calls and clone size follow that table, whereas D and trimming were derived from the DNA. The sample records 220,000 or so clones, about 86% being singletons. Seattle's cohort entered during active infection and was followed longitudinally.

The material sequenced was peripheral blood. J is TRBJ2-2 and V is TRBV6-4, with TRBD1 identical over 9 bases. The clonotype originates from a woman between 45 and 60 years old with COVID-19, enrolled during active disease. CDR3: CASSATLGQGGTGELFF. The DNA for the CDR3 is TGTGCCAGCAGTGCCACTTTGGGACAGGGAGGCACCGGGGAGCTGTTTTTT.